The 25 T cell receptor beta chains given below trace back to one sample, sequenced in a study of post-analysis software for immune sequencing data. TCR beta cDNA libraries had unique molecular identifiers. TCRdb used MiXCR to reprocess the PCR reads, holding one entry per CDR3 protein. The sample has approximately 400,000 distinct CDR3 sequences; around a third are singletons. Study conclusions and caveats: With TRBV5-6, TRBV5-1 and TRBV20-1 included, 4 to 6 TRBV segments were more frequent in patients than in controls.

Their antigen targets remain unknown. The sample comprised blood. These receptors all come from a girl aged 10 to 17 with multiple sclerosis.

This clonotype turned up a few times. This chain joins TRBV7-9 and TRBJ2-3; 9 bases align to TRBD1. The germline V gene has CDR1 SEHNR and CDR2 FQNEAQ (reference sequence). The CDR3 has 17 residues. V shed 5 bases and J 2 bases; nucleotides not matched to a gene: 11. CDR3 coding DNA: TGTGCCAGCAGCCGCCGGACCGGGACAGGGATCACAGATACGCAGTATTTT. Translating gives CASSRRTGTGITDTQYF.

The gene calls are TRBV28 and TRBJ2-4; D might be TRBD1 (5 bases). The CDR3 consists of 15 residues. V dropped 7 bases and J dropped 0 bases, with 13 bases sitting between them. CDR1 and CDR2 (germline): MDHEN, SYDVKM. CDR3 DNA: TGTGCCAGCAAACCTCAGGGATTAGCCAAAAACATTCAGTACTTC. Translating it yields CASKPQGLAKNIQYF.

The chain joins TRBV12-3 or TRBV12-4 to TRBJ2-5; D gene unclear. This CDR3 is 14 amino acids long. With 6 bases removed from V and 4 bases from J, the gap between germline ends came to 15 bases. CDR3 DNA sequence: TGTGCCAGCAGACAGTCCGAATCGGGAGAGACCCAGTACTTC. Translated: CASRQSESGETQYF.

The chain employs TRBV3-1 and TRBJ1-1; TRBD1 might be the D (5 bases). The germline CDR1 and CDR2 sequences are LGHDT and YNNKEL (reference sequence). V was pared by 1 base and J by 4 bases, with 19 bases between. This CDR3 is 17 amino acids long. In DNA, the CDR3 is TGTGCCAGCAGCCAAGGCCCAGGGACCTCAGGAGGCACTGAAGCTTTCTTT. Amino acids: CASSQGPGTSGGTEAFF.

This chain joins TRBV4-3 and TRBJ1-5, with D uncertain. The CDR3 extends over 16 amino acids. V lost 2 bases to trimming and J lost 6 bases, with 17 bases between them. Looked up from germline, CDR1 is LGHNA and CDR2 is YSLEER. CDR3 bases: TGCGCCAGCAGCCAATGGTATCAAAAGGGCCTTCAGCCCCAGCATTTT. Translated, it gives CASSQWYQKGLQPQHF.

This clonotype occurred a few times. The chain has TRBV7-3 and TRBJ1-6; 8 bases are shared with TRBD1. J was trimmed by 5 bases and V by 5 bases; bases with no gene match: 2. Looked up from germline, CDR1 is SGHTA and CDR2 is FQGTGA. This CDR3 spans 14 amino acids. The CDR3 DNA follows: TGTGCCAGCAGCCTGGGACAGGATAATTCACCCCTCCACTTT. It yields the protein CASSLGQDNSPLHF.

This clonotype was counted between two and nine times. The rearrangement uses TRBV12-3 or TRBV12-4 and TRBJ2-6, with D tentatively TRBD2 (5 bases). With 3 bases removed from V and 0 bases from J, the gap between germline ends came to 9 bases. There are 16 residues in the CDR3. The CDR3 spells CASSFGLGSGANVLTF. CDR3 DNA sequence: TGTGCCAGCAGTTTCGGACTTGGCTCTGGGGCCAACGTCCTGACTTTC.

This clonotype showed up just a few times. This chain uses TRBV6-6 with TRBJ2-7; either TRBD1 or TRBD2 may fit D (5 bases each). This CDR3 is 15 amino acids long. Trimming cost V 0 bases and J 5 bases, with 14 bases left between them. Germline CDR1 and CDR2: MNHNY and SVGAGI (reference sequence). CDR3 DNA: TGTGCCAGCAGTTACTCAGAGATCGGGACCGACGAGCAGTACTTC. This codes for CASSYSEIGTDEQYF.

In this sample, this clonotype turned up a few times. This chain joins TRBV27 and TRBJ2-1, with D unclear. Trimming took off 3 bases at V and 10 bases at J, with 10 bases between the two ends. The CDR3 extends over 12 amino acids. CDR1 and CDR2 (germline): MNHEY, SMNVEV (reference sequence). The CDR3 nucleotides are TGTGCCAGCAGTTTGCCCTTGGGGGAGCAGTTCTTC. Its protein product is CASSLPLGEQFF.

This clonotype appeared a few times. The CDR3 coding sequence is TGTGCCAGCAGTACGACTAGCGTAGAGACCCAGTACTTC. Amino acid sequence: CASSTTSVETQYF. The rearrangement joins TRBV6-5 to TRBJ2-5; 8 bases fit TRBD2. Germline V gene data show CDR1 as MNHEY and CDR2 as SVGAGI. J gave up 4 bases and V 5 bases, and 3 bases lay outside the gene matches. CDR3 length equals 13 residues.

V gene TRBV7-9 combines with J gene TRBJ1-6; D may be TRBD1 (5 bases). CDR1 is SEHNR, CDR2 FQNEAQ, per germline (reference sequence). The V gene lost 0 bases and the J gene lost 7 bases, with 16 bases spanning the gap. The CDR3 contains 17 residues. The CDR3: CASSLAQGTVRNSPLHF. CDR3 in DNA: TGTGCCAGCAGCTTAGCGCAAGGGACGGTTAGAAATTCACCCCTCCACTTT.

V and J are TRBV20-1 and TRBJ2-3, with 11 bases matching TRBD2. The CDR3 is 16 amino acids. CDR1 and CDR2 (germline): DFQATT, SNEGSKA (reference sequence). V lost 2 bases, J lost 0 bases, and 4 bases stayed unmatched. For the CDR3, the DNA is TGCAGTGCTAGACCCCGGACTAGCGGGAGCACAGATACGCAGTATTTT. Its protein product is CSARPRTSGSTDTQYF.

The sample holds a few counts of this clonotype. The gene calls are TRBV2 and TRBJ2-1; D is uncertain. The CDR3 sequence is 11 residues long. V lost 7 bases to trimming and J lost 6 bases, with 7 bases between them. Germline lookup yields CDR1 SNHLY and CDR2 FYNNEI. This chain's CDR3 is CASIHTNEQFF. The DNA for the CDR3 is TGTGCCAGCATCCATACCAATGAGCAGTTCTTC.

The V gene is TRBV4-3, the J gene TRBJ2-1, with TRBD2 matching 7 bases. This CDR3 has 16 amino acids. V lost 3 bases and J lost 5; bases outside the gene matches: 10. CDR1 is LGHNA and CDR2 is YSLEER in the germline V gene. CDR3 in DNA: TGCGCCAGCAGCCACACCCGACTAGCCCAGAACAATGAGCAGTTCTTC. It specifies CASSHTRLAQNNEQFF.

The V call is TRBV10-3, the J call TRBJ2-5; a weak D match, TRBD1 (6 bases). TRBJ2-7 explains the end of the DNA better; the J call may be wrong. The length of the CDR3 is 13 residues. The V gene's germline CDR1 is ENHRY and CDR2 SYGVKD. CDR3 nucleotides: TGTGCCATCAGCCCGGGACATATCTACGAGCAGTACTTC. This sequence encodes CAISPGHIYEQYF.

The rearrangement links TRBV12-3 or TRBV12-4 to TRBJ2-3, with TRBD1 as a possible D gene (6 bases). CDR3 size: 16 residues. V lost 6 bases and J lost 2, with 18 bases in between. CDR3 coding DNA: TGTGCCAGCAGAGGGGGAGCCCAGGCTCTCACAGATACGCAGTATTTT. This sequence encodes CASRGGAQALTDTQYF.

The genes are TRBV3-1 and TRBJ2-1; TRBD1 might be the D (6 bases). V was pared by 0 bases and J by 9 bases, with 12 bases between. The CDR3 covers 14 residues. Germline V gene lookup returns CDR1 LGHDT and CDR2 YNNKEL (reference sequence). CDR3 protein: CASSQEQGTGEQFF. CDR3 sequence (DNA): TGTGCCAGCAGCCAAGAACAGGGAACGGGTGAGCAGTTCTTC.

The chain carries TRBV12-3 or TRBV12-4 and TRBJ2-1, with 8 positions matching TRBD1. This CDR3 is 14 amino acids long. After removal of 3 bases from V and 5 bases from J, the junction contained 3 bases not matched to a gene. The CDR3 region has the DNA TGTGCCAGCAGTTTTAGGACAGGGAACAATGAGCAGTTCTTC. It codes for CASSFRTGNNEQFF.

This chain connects TRBV29-1 to TRBJ2-5, with D uncertain. CDR3 length: 8 amino acids. The germline V gene has CDR1 SQVTM and CDR2 ANQGSEA. The CDR3 sequence: CTTETQYF. CDR3 DNA: TGCACCACCGAGACCCAGTACTTC.

This clonotype has just a few counts. The chain uses TRBV9 and TRBJ2-7; 9 bases line up with TRBD1. This CDR3 contains 19 residues. From germline, CDR1 is SGDLS and CDR2 YYNGEE. V gave up 0 bases and J gave up 0 bases; unmatched junction bases: 13. CDR3 DNA: TGTGCCAGCAGCGTAGGTCCCGGACAGGGGACGGCGAGCTCCTACGAGCAGTACTTC. Translating it yields CASSVGPGQGTASSYEQYF.

There are a few counts of this clonotype. The V call is TRBV18, the J call TRBJ2-5, with 11 nucleotides matching TRBD2. V dropped 4 bases and J dropped 4; count of bases not matched to a gene: 14. Germline CDR1 and CDR2: KGHSH and LQKENI. The CDR3 loop spans 18 amino acids. CDR3 region: CASSRTSGGEIIGETQYF. Here the CDR3 DNA reads TGTGCCAGCTCACGCACTAGCGGGGGCGAGATAATCGGAGAGACCCAGTACTTC.

Many counts were recorded for this clonotype. CDR3 sequence reads: CSVVGGESSYNEQFF. Here the CDR3 DNA reads TGCAGCGTTGTAGGGGGGGAGAGCTCCTACAATGAGCAGTTCTTC. This rearrangement joins TRBV29-1 to TRBJ2-1; D is perhaps TRBD2 (7 bases). V lost 4 bases and J 0 bases, leaving 13 bases between the germline ends. Germline-derived CDR1 and CDR2 are SQVTM and ANQGSEA. The CDR3 has 15 amino acids.

V usage is TRBV2 and J usage is TRBJ1-4; 9 nucleotides match TRBD1. Germline CDR1 is SNHLY and CDR2 is FYNNEI. The V gene end was trimmed by 3 bases and the J gene end by 4 bases; junction bases not matched to a gene: 3. CDR3 length: 15 amino acids. CDR3 nucleotides: TGTGCCAGCAGTGAGATGGGACAGGGTAATGAAAAACTGTTTTTT. This gives the protein CASSEMGQGNEKLFF.

The chain is built from TRBV20-1 and TRBJ2-3; 7 bases agree with TRBD2. Per germline, CDR1 DFQATT and CDR2 SNEGSKA (reference sequence). The ends lost 2 bases at V and 2 bases at J; junction bases unmatched: 1. The CDR3 is made up of 13 amino acids. DNA for the CDR3: TGCAGTGCTAGACTAGCGGTCACAGATACGCAGTATTTT. It specifies CSARLAVTDTQYF.

This clonotype occurred a few times. The CDR3 loop reads CASSWGGGAGFRYEQYF. The CDR3 nucleotides are TGTGCCAGCAGCTGGGGGGGCGGAGCGGGGTTCCGCTACGAGCAGTACTTC. V gene TRBV7-9 combines with J gene TRBJ2-7, with D perhaps TRBD2 (7 bases). The V end was cut by 4 bases, the J end by 3 bases, with 22 bases between. The length of the CDR3 is 17 residues. The germline V gene encodes CDR1 SEHNR and CDR2 FQNEAQ (reference sequence).